What follows is one TCR beta chain and its context. Its antigen is unidentified. This entry belongs to a study of glioma-infiltrating T cells. Study-level background: WHO grade II oligodendrogliomas or astrocytomas, plus non-recurrent WHO grade IV glioblastomas, were sampled. Glioma patients had dexamethasone for six or fewer days before surgery.

Germline CDR1 and CDR2: DFQATT and SNEGSKA (reference sequence). The length of the CDR3 is 14 residues. V lost 4 bases, J lost 4 bases, and 7 bases stayed unmatched. Amplification of TCR alpha and beta CDR3 regions from RNA used iRepertoire nested multiplex PCR. Each CDR3 protein is one row after TCRdb ran MiXCR on the multiplex PCR reads. This sample has more than 350,000 distinct CDR3 sequences, with roughly two fifths found just once. Whole-study results and caveats: Gliomas, especially low-grade, showed above-expected tissue-blood divergence; non-neoplastic patients showed below. Signature shared blood CDR3 motifs were enriched in low-divergence and depleted in high-divergence patients.

The chain couples TRBV20-1 to TRBJ2-3, with 8 bases aligning to TRBD2. Sequences were obtained from glioma tissue, nonneoplastic brain tissue, or PBMCs (not recorded which). This clonotype was sampled from a human donor with low-grade glioma or glioblastoma, undergoing nonglioma brain surgery, or in good health (not recorded which). The CDR3 reads CSATDRAGADTQYF. In nucleotides, the CDR3 is TGCAGTGCTACCGACAGAGCGGGAGCAGATACGCAGTATTTT.